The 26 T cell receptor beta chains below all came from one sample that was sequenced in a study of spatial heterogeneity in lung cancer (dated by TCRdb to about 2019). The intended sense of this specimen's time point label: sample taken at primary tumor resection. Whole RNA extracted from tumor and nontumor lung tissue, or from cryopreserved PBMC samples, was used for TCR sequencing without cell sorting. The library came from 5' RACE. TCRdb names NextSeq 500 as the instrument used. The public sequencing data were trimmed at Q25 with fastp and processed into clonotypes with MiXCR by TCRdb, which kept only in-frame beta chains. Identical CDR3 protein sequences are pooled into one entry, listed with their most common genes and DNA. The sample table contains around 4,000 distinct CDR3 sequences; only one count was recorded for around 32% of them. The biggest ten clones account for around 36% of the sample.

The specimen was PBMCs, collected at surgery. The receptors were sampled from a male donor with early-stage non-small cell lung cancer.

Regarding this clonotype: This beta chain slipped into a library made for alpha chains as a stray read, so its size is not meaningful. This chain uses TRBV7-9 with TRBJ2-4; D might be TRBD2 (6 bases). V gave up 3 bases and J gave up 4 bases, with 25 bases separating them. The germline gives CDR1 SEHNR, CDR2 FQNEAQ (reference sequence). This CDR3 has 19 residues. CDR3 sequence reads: CASSLGGSSGPKGKNIQYF. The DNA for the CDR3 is TGTGCCAGCAGCTTGGGAGGCTCCAGCGGACCGAAAGGGAAAAACATTCAGTACTTC. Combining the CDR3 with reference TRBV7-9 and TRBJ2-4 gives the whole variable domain DTGVSQNPRHKITKRGQNVTFRCDPISEHNRLYWYRQTLGQGPEFLTYFQNEAQLEKSRLLSDRFSAERPKGSFSTLEIQRTEQGDSAMYLCASSLGGSSGPKGKNIQYFGAGTRLSVL.

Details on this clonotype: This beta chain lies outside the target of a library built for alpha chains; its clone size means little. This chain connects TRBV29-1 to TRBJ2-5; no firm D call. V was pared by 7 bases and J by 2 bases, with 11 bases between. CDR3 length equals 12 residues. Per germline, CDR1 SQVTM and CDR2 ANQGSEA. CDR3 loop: CSGSNGQETQYF. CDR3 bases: TGCAGCGGGAGTAATGGGCAAGAGACCCAGTACTTC.

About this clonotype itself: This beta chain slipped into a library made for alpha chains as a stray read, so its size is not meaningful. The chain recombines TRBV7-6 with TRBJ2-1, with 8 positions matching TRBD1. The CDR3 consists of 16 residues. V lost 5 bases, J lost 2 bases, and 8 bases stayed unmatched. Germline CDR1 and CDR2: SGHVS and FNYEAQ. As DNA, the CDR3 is TGTGCCAGCAGCGACCCAGGGGGCGTCGCCTACAATGAGCAGTTCTTC. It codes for CASSDPGGVAYNEQFF.

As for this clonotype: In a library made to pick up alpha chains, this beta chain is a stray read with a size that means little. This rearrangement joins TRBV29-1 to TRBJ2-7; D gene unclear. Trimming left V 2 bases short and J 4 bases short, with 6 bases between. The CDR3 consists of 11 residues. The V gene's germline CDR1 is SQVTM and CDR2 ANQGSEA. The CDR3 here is CSVEWVYEQYF. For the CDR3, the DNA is TGCAGCGTTGAATGGGTATACGAGCAGTACTTC.

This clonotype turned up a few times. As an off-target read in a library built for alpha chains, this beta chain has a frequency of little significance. CDR3 amino acids: CSGEIYTSGGTDTQYF. CDR3 in DNA: TGCAGTGGGGAGATATACACTAGCGGGGGCACAGATACGCAGTATTTT. V and J are TRBV20-1 and TRBJ2-3, with 10 bases aligning to TRBD2. This CDR3 spans 16 amino acids. The germline CDR1 and CDR2 sequences are DFQATT and SNEGSKA (reference sequence). V dropped 7 bases and J dropped 1; count of bases not matched to a gene: 11.

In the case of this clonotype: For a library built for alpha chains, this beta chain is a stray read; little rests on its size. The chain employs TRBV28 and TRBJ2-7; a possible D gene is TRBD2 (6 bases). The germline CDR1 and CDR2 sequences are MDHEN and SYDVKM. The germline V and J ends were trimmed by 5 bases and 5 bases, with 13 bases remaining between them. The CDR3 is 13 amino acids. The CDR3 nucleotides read TGTGCCAGCAGTCTAGCGCGACAGAACGAGCAGTACTTC. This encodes CASSLARQNEQYF.

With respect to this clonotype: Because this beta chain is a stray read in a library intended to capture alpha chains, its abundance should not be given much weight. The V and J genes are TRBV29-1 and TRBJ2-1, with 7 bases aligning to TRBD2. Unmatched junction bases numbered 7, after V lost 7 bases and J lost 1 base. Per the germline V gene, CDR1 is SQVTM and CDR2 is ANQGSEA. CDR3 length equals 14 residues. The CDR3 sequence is CSAGGLPSYNEQFF. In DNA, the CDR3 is TGCAGCGCGGGGGGACTACCGTCCTACAATGAGCAGTTCTTC.

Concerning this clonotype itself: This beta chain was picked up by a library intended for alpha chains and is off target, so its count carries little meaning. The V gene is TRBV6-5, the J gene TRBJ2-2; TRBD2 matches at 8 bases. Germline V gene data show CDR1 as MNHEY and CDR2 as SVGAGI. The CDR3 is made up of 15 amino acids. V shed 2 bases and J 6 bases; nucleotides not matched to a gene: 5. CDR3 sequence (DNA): TGTGCCAGCAGTTACGCTAGCGGGCCCCCCGGGGAGCTGTTTTTT. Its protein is CASSYASGPPGELFF.

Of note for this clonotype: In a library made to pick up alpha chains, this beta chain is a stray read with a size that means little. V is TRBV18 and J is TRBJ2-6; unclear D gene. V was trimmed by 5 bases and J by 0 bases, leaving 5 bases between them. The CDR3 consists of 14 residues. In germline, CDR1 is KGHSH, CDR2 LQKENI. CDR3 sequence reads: CASSAASGANVLTF. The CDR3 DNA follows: TGTGCCAGCTCAGCGGCCTCTGGGGCCAACGTCCTGACTTTC.

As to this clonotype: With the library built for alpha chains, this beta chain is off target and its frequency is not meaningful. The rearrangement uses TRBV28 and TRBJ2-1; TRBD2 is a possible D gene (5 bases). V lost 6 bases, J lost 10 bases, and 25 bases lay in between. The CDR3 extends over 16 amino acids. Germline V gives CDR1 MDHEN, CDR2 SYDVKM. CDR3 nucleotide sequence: TGTGCCAGCAGCGCCCCGGGCGGGTCCTCCGGGCTGGAGCAGTTCTTC. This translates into CASSAPGGSSGLEQFF.

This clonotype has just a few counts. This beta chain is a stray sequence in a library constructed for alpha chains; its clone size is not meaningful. As DNA, the CDR3 is TGTGCCAGCAGCCCGACATCTTTCGGGGAGCTGTTTTTT. Its translation: CASSPTSFGELFF. The V call is TRBV3-1, the J call TRBJ2-2; D is unresolved. Germline-derived CDR1 and CDR2 are LGHDT and YNNKEL (reference sequence). The CDR3 length is 13 residues. The V and J ends lost 4 bases and 7 bases respectively, with 10 bases between them.

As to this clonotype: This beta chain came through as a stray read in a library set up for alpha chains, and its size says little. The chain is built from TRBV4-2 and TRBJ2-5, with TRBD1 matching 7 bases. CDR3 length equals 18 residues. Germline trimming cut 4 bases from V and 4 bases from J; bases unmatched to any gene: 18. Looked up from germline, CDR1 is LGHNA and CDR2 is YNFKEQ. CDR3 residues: CASSPDVTGFSQGETQYF. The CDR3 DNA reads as TGTGCCAGCAGCCCGGATGTGACAGGGTTCTCTCAAGGAGAGACCCAGTACTTC.

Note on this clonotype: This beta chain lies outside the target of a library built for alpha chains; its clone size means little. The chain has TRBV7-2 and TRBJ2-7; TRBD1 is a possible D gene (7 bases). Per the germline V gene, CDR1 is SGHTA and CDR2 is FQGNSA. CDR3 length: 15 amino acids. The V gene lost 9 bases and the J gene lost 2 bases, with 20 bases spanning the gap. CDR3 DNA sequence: TGTGCCAGTCCTCCGACAGGGAGGCCCCCCTACGAGCAGTACTTC. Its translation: CASPPTGRPPYEQYF.

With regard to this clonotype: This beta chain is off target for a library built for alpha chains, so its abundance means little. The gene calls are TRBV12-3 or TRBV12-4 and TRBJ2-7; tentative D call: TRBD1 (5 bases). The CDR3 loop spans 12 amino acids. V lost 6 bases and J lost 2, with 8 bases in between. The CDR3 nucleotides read TGTGCCAGCAGGGACATCACCTACGAGCAGTACTTC. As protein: CASRDITYEQYF.

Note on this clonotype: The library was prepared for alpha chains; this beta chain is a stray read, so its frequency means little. CDR3 coding DNA: TGTGCCAGCAGCTTATATCACGGGATGGGCTACGAGCAGTACTTC. Amino acids: CASSLYHGMGYEQYF. V is TRBV7-3 and J is TRBJ2-7, with D possibly TRBD2 on 5 matching bases. Germline CDR1 and CDR2: SGHTA and FQGTGA. The CDR3 is made up of 15 amino acids. The V gene lost 2 bases and the J gene lost 3 bases, with 14 bases spanning the gap.

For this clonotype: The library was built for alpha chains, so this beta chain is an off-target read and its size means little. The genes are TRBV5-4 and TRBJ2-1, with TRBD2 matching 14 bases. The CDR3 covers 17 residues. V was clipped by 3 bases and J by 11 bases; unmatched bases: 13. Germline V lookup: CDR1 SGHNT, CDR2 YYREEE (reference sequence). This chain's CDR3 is CASSYRLAGGLLGKQFF. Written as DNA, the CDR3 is TGTGCCAGCAGCTATCGACTAGCGGGAGGGCTTTTGGGTAAGCAGTTCTTC.

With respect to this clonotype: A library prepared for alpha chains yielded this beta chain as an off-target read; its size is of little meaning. The CDR3 here is CASSFPPAGSSSREQYF. The CDR3 DNA reads as TGTGCCAGCAGCTTTCCCCCAGCGGGAAGCTCTTCTCGCGAGCAGTACTTC. The chain links TRBV7-2 to TRBJ2-7; 7 bases align to TRBD2. Germline trimming cut 3 bases from V and 6 bases from J; bases unmatched to any gene: 17. This CDR3 has 17 residues. Germline V gene sequence: CDR1 SGHTA, CDR2 FQGNSA.

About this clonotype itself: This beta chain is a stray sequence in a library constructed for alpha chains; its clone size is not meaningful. CDR3 protein: CASSVTGQETQYF. The CDR3 region has the DNA TGTGCCAGCAGCGTGACGGGGCAAGAGACCCAGTACTTC. V is TRBV9 and J is TRBJ2-5, with D perhaps TRBD2 (5 bases). Germline assignment: CDR1 SGDLS and CDR2 YYNGEE. This CDR3 has 13 amino acids. V lost 2 bases, J lost 2 bases, and 7 bases lay in between.

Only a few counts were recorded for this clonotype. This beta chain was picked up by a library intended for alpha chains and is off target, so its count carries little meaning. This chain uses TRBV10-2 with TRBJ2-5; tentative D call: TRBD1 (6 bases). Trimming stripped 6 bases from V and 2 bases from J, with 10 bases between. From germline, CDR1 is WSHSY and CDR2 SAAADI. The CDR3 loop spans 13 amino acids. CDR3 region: CASRGGVQETQYF. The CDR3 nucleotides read TGCGCCAGCAGAGGGGGAGTTCAAGAGACCCAGTACTTC.

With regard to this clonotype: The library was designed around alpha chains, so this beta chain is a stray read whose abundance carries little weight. CDR3 sequence reads: CATSNRLAVYTDTQYF. The CDR3 DNA is TGTGCCACCAGCAACCGACTAGCTGTTTACACAGATACGCAGTATTTT. The chain recombines TRBV15 with TRBJ2-3; 7 bases match TRBD2. Losses at the gene ends were 4 bases for V and 2 bases for J; bases not matched to a gene: 9. There are 16 residues in the CDR3. Germline values: CDR1 LNHNV, CDR2 YYDKDF (reference sequence). The entire variable domain, with the rest obtained from reference TRBV15 and TRBJ2-3, is as follows: DAMVIQNPRYQVTQFGKPVTLSCSQTLNHNVMYWYQQKSSQAPKLLFHYYDKDFNNEADTPDNFQSRRPNTSFCFLDIRSPGLGDTAMYLCATSNRLAVYTDTQYFGPGTRLTVL.

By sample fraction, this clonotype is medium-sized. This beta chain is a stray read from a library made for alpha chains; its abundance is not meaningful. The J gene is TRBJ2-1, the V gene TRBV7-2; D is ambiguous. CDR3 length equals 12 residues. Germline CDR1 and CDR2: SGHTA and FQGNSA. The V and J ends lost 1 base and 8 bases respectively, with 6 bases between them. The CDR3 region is CASSLDWDEQFF. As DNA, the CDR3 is TGTGCCAGCAGCTTAGACTGGGATGAGCAGTTCTTC.

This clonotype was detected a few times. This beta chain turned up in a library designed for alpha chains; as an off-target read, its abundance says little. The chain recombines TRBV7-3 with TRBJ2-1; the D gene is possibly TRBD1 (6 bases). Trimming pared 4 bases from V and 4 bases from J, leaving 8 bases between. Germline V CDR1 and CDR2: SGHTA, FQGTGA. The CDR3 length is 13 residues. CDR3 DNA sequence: TGTGCCAGCAGCTCGGGACATTACAATGAGCAGTTCTTC. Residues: CASSSGHYNEQFF.

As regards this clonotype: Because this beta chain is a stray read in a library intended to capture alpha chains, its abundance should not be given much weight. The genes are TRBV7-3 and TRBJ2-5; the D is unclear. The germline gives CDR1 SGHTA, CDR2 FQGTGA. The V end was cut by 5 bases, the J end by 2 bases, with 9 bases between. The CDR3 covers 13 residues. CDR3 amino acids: CASSIQQQETQYF. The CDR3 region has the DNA TGTGCCAGCAGCATACAGCAGCAAGAGACCCAGTACTTC. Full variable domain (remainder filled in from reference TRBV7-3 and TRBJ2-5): GAGVSQTPSNKVTEKGKYVELRCDPISGHTALYWYRQSLGQGPEFLIYFQGTGAADDSGLPNDRFFAVRPEGSVSTLKIQRTERGDSAVYLCASSIQQQETQYFGPGTRLLVL.

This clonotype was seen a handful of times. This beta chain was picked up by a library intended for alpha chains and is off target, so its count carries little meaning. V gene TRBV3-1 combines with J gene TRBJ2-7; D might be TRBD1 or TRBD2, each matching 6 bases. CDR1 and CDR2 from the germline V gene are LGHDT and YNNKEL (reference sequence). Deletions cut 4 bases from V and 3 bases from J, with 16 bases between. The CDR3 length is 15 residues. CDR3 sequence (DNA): TGTGCCAGCAGCCTAACCGGGGGCGTCGGCTACGAGCAGTACTTC. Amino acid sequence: CASSLTGGVGYEQYF.

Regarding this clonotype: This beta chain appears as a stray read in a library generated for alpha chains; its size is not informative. The CDR3 spells CASNESGAKNIQYF. CDR3 nucleotide sequence: TGTGCCTCAAACGAGTCGGGAGCCAAAAACATTCAGTACTTC. J is TRBJ2-4 and V is TRBV19; D uncertain. The length of the CDR3 is 14 residues. The germline V and J ends were trimmed by 11 bases and 0 bases, with 14 bases remaining between them. Per germline, CDR1 LNHDA and CDR2 SQIVND (reference sequence).

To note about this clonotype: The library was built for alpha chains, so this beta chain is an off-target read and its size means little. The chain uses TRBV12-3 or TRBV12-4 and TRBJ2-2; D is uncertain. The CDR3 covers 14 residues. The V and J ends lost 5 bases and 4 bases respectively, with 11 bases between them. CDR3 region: CASSLWMSTGELFF. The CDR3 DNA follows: TGTGCCAGCAGTCTCTGGATGAGCACCGGGGAGCTGTTTTTT.